The clone carrying this TCR beta chain was observed once. These data belong to a study of cytomegalovirus exposure and HLA in healthy donors. The germline V and J ends were trimmed by 8 bases and 3 bases, with 23 bases remaining between them. CDR1 and CDR2 (germline): KGHSH, LQKENI. This CDR3 is built from 16 residues. The method was immunoSEQ multiplex PCR; TCRdb's version includes in-frame clones alone and lacks a portion of them. The sample carries about 150,000 clones, 80% to 95% recorded once. This sequence originates from a man aged 18 to 29 in good health and CMV-seronegative. The V and J genes are TRBV18 and TRBJ2-7; D possibly corresponds to TRBD2 (6 bases). Specimen: PBMCs. The DNA for the CDR3 is TGTGCCAGCGCACACGGTGGCCCGCGGGGAATCTACGAGCAGTACGTC. Its translation is CASAHGGPRGIYEQYV.